This T cell receptor beta chain was identified in a study of blood T cell repertoires in COVID-19. Study context: Sites in the United States, Italy and Spain provided acute and convalescent COVID-19 samples. PBMCs, B-cell-depleted T cells, or T cells were the source of the cDNA or gDNA that made up the material.

Participant ages covered roughly 18 to 89 years across 25 or so US areas. Among Cohort 3 donors, those recovered had two negative PCRs, clearance, or symptom resolution. CDR1 is MNHNS and CDR2 is SASEGT in the germline V gene. The CDR3 has 13 residues. The ends were cut back, 1 base at V and 7 bases at J, with 11 bases in the middle. Only in-frame clones appear in the TCRdb table, and some are missing; sequencing was by immunoSEQ multiplex PCR. The sample includes about 140,000 clones, approximately 87% of them seen just once. The receptor comes from a man aged 55 to 70 who had recovered from COVID-19. This chain links TRBV6-1 with TRBJ2-7, with a weak D call TRBD2 (5 bases). Sequenced material: PBMCs or T cells enriched from blood (not recorded which). CDR3 loop: CASSEDGGGEQYF. The CDR3 DNA sequence: TGTGCCAGCAGTGAAGATGGAGGAGGTGAGCAGTACTTC.